One sample yielded the 14 T cell receptor beta chains listed below, sequenced in a study of T cells in Graves' hyperthyroidism and ophthalmopathy. Amplification of TCR beta CDR3 regions used RNA as the template. First-round RT-PCR targeting the TCR CDR3 was performed with the HTBI primer set. Each CDR3 protein gets one entry after TCRdb re-called the multiplex PCR reads with MiXCR. The data contain about 410,000 distinct CDR3 sequences, under 15% of them singletons. Sequencing input: blood. All receptors come from a man aged 18-30 years with Graves' ophthalmopathy.

The chain joins TRBV6-1 to TRBJ1-5; TRBD1 matches 10 bases. With 5 bases clipped from V and 6 bases from J, the junction kept 7 bases outside the gene matches. Germline CDR1 MNHNS, CDR2 SASEGT. The CDR3 sequence is 15 residues long. The CDR3 DNA is TGTGCCAGCAGTCTCCCGACAGGGGGCCTTCAGCCCCAGCATTTT. This sequence encodes CASSLPTGGLQPQHF.

This clonotype was seen at least ten times. The chain uses TRBV20-1 and TRBJ1-5; D perhaps matches TRBD1 (5 bases). Germline assignment: CDR1 DFQATT and CDR2 SNEGSKA (reference sequence). The CDR3 has 15 residues. Trimming cost V 3 bases and J 1 base, with 13 bases left between them. The CDR3 spells CSARELGRSNQPQHF. The CDR3, as DNA: TGCAGTGCTAGGGAGTTGGGGCGCAGCAATCAGCCCCAGCATTTT.

This clonotype was observed at least ten times. The CDR3 DNA reads TGTGCCTGGGTGGGACAGTCGTGGAGCTGGAGTGGCTACACCTTC. It encodes CAWVGQSWSWSGYTF. The gene calls are TRBV30 and TRBJ1-2; TRBD1 matches at 7 bases. CDR1 is GTSNPN, CDR2 SVGIG, per germline (reference sequence). The CDR3 extends over 15 amino acids. With V trimmed by 5 bases and J by 7 bases, 16 bases remained unmatched.

The chain has TRBV7-2 and TRBJ2-7; TRBD2 matches at 11 bases. Germline V gives CDR1 SGHTA, CDR2 FQGNSA. Unmatched junction bases numbered 14, after V lost 6 bases and J lost 4 bases. The CDR3 covers 17 residues. CDR3 bases: TGTGCCAGCAGATTCGGCGGGGCTAGCGGGGGGCTTTACGAGCAGTACTTC. This codes for CASRFGGASGGLYEQYF. The full variable domain, rest sourced from reference TRBV7-2 and TRBJ2-7, is GAGVSQSPSNKVTEKGKDVELRCDPISGHTALYWYRQSLGQGLEFLIYFQGNSAPDKSGLPSDRFSAERTGGSVSTLTIQRTQQEDSAVYLCASRFGGASGGLYEQYFGPGTRLTVT.

This clonotype was counted many times. The junction departs from germline at one end; a sequencing error may be responsible. The chain combines TRBV6-1 with TRBJ2-5; D perhaps matches TRBD2 (6 bases). The CDR3 covers 15 residues. Germline CDR1 and CDR2: MNHNS and SASEGT. The CDR3 sequence: CASSPGDRYQKTQYF. DNA of the CDR3: TGTGCCAGCAGTCCGGGGGATCGGTACCAAAAGACCCAGTACTTC.

This clonotype was detected a few times. The rearrangement uses TRBV7-9 and TRBJ2-7, with 10 bases that match TRBD2. The CDR3 consists of 17 residues. Germline V gives CDR1 SEHNR, CDR2 FQNEAQ (reference sequence). The V and J ends lost 5 bases and 4 bases, in that order; junction bases with no gene match: 14. CDR3 sequence (DNA): TGTGCCAGCAGCCCGCCCTCCAGCGGGAGGGCCTTTTACGAGCAGTACTTC. Translated: CASSPPSSGRAFYEQYF.

The chain links TRBV18 to TRBJ2-6, with D perhaps matching TRBD1 (6 bases). The CDR3 sequence is 16 residues long. V lost 5 bases, J lost 1 base, and 12 bases lay in between. Germline CDR1 KGHSH, CDR2 LQKENI. The CDR3 region has the DNA TGTGCCAGCTCAGAAAACAGGGCATCTGGGGCCAACGTCCTGACTTTC. This translates into CASSENRASGANVLTF.

This clonotype was observed a few times. The chain employs TRBV6-6 and TRBJ1-2; 7 nucleotides align to TRBD1. Trimming took 2 bases from V and 5 from J; bases not matched to a gene: 2. Germline V gene data show CDR1 as MNHNY and CDR2 as SVGAGI (reference sequence). CDR3 size: 13 residues. DNA for the CDR3: TGTGCCAGCAGTTACGAGGGGGCTTATGGCTACACCTTC. This encodes CASSYEGAYGYTF.

This clonotype was seen ten or more times. The J gene is TRBJ2-7, the V gene TRBV20-1; 12 nucleotides line up with TRBD2. The J segment lost 0 bases and the V segment lost 5 bases, leaving 8 bases of the junction unmatched. The CDR3 totals 16 residues. Germline V gene sequence: CDR1 DFQATT, CDR2 SNEGSKA (reference sequence). In DNA, the CDR3 is TGCAGTGCTGTCGGGACTAGCGGGCTCAGCTCCTACGAGCAGTACTTC. It yields the protein CSAVGTSGLSSYEQYF.

This clonotype was detected many times. The chain employs TRBV28 and TRBJ2-7; D remains unclear. The V gene's germline CDR1 is MDHEN and CDR2 SYDVKM. This CDR3 region has 16 residues. Trimming cost V 2 bases and J 3 bases, with 17 bases left between them. The CDR3: CASSLIYTGQGYEQYF. The CDR3 DNA sequence: TGTGCCAGCAGTTTAATTTACACGGGTCAAGGCTACGAGCAGTACTTC.

This clonotype was observed a handful of times. A much larger clone differs from this one at a single base, so this may be a read error. V gene TRBV5-1 combines with J gene TRBJ2-1; 8 positions match TRBD2. This CDR3 spans 15 amino acids. V lost 2 bases, J lost 8 bases, and 9 bases stayed unmatched. Germline lookup yields CDR1 SGHRS and CDR2 YFSETQ. This chain's CDR3 is CASSFDPGGPYEQFF. The CDR3 DNA sequence: TGCGCCAGCAGCTTTGACCCGGGAGGGCCTTATGAGCAGTTCTTC.

In this sample, this clonotype turned up many times. CDR3 in DNA: TGTGCCAGCGGGAGACGCGGAGGGGGGAGCACAGATACGCAGTATTTT. Protein product: CASGRRGGGSTDTQYF. The chain uses TRBV11-3 and TRBJ2-3; possibly TRBD1 or TRBD2 for D (6 bases each). Germline CDR1 is SGHNT and CDR2 is YENEEA. Trimming shortened V by 8 bases and J by 0 bases, and 18 bases separated the two germline ends. The CDR3 is 16 amino acids.

The sample holds many counts of this clonotype. This CDR3 reads CASSYSAGLWGYTF. The CDR3 DNA reads TGTGCCAGCAGTTACTCTGCAGGGCTTTGGGGCTACACCTTC. The V and J genes are TRBV6-5 and TRBJ1-2; D might be TRBD1 (5 bases). The CDR3 has 14 residues. Trimming cost V 0 bases and J 8 bases, with 13 bases left between them. Germline loops: CDR1 MNHEY, CDR2 SVGAGI.

In regard to this clonotype: A read error may explain this, as a much larger clone is one base away. The rearrangement joins TRBV12-3 or TRBV12-4 to TRBJ2-7; D is ambiguous. This CDR3 has 13 residues. Trimming removed 1 base at V and 8 bases at J, with 12 bases between. CDR3 coding DNA: TGTGCCAGCAGTTTAGTGGCTCCTGGCAAGCAGTACTTC. Encoded protein: CASSLVAPGKQYF.